This TCR beta chain was retrieved from a study of CD8 T cells in Susac syndrome. Study as a whole: There were Susac syndrome patients who were therapy-naive at blood draw, others on corticosteroids, and others on intravenous immunoglobulin alone. Whole-study findings and limits: It was acknowledged in the study that its TCR sequencing and HLA analysis involved a relatively small number of individuals.

About 0.5 to 1 ug RNA was reverse transcribed with random hexamers. TCR beta CDR3 was amplified by immunoSEQ multiplex PCR. This amplification extended across 54 Vbeta and 13 Jbeta segments. TCRdb ran MiXCR on the immunoSEQ multiplex PCR reads and lists one entry per CDR3 protein. Among under 200,000 distinct CDR3 sequences, 94% were seen once, and the ten largest hold 0.1% to 0.13%. The CDR3 contains 15 residues. Trimming pared 2 bases from V and 8 bases from J, leaving 18 bases between. To note about this clonotype: What it binds is unknown.

The chain employs TRBV12-3 or TRBV12-4 and TRBJ1-2, with D tentatively TRBD1 (6 bases). The sequencing input was CD4+ T cells from PBMCs. The receptor comes from a human donor with Susac syndrome. The CDR3 here is CASSLWGARDGGYTF. Written as DNA, the CDR3 is TGTGCCAGCAGTTTATGGGGGGCGCGGGATGGAGGCTACACCTTC.